This TCR beta chain is drawn from a study of T-cell reconstitution after alpha-beta-depleted transplantation in children. Using unique molecular identifiers, the investigators prepared the TCRbeta library. TCRdb fed the PCR reads into MiXCR, producing one record per CDR3 protein. The data show about 500,000 distinct CDR3 sequences, with 30% to 35% seen just once and 2% to 3% held by the top ten. The CDR3 contains 14 residues. The V gene lost 2 bases and the J gene lost 1 base, with 9 bases spanning the gap. CDR1 is SGHRS, CDR2 YFSETQ, per germline. The sequenced sample was PBMCs from the stem cell graft donor, obtained from the stem cell graft. The V call is TRBV5-1, the J call TRBJ2-5; D call uncertain. The origin of this receptor is a human donor who donated a stem cell graft to a child with aplastic anemia. CDR3 protein: CASSFGQTQETQYF. CDR3 bases: TGCGCCAGCAGCTTCGGGCAGACCCAAGAGACCCAGTACTTC. The full variable domain, completed using reference TRBV5-1 and TRBJ2-5, is KAGVTQTPRYLIKTRGQQVTLSCSPISGHRSVSWYQQTPGQGLQFLFEYFSETQRNKGNFPGRFSGRQFSNSRSEMNVSTLELGDSALYLCASSFGQTQETQYFGPGTRLLVL.